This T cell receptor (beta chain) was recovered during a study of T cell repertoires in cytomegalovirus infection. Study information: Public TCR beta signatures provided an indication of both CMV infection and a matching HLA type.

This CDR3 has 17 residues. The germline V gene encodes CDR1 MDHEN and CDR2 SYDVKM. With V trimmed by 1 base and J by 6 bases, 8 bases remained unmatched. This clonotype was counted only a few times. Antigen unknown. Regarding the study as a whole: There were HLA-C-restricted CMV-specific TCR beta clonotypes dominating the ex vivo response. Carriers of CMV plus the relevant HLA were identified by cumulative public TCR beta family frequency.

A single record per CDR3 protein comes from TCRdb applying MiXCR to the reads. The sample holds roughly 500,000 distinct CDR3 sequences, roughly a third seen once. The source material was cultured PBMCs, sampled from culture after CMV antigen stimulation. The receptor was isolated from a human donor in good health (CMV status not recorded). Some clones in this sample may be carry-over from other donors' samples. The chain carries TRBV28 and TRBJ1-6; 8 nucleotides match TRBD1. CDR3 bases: TGTGCCAGCAGTTTATCCCCGACAGGGGCCCTTAATTCACCCCTCCACTTT. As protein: CASSLSPTGALNSPLHF.